This T cell receptor beta chain was identified during a study of technical replicates of blood from a handful of donors. This CDR3 region has 21 residues. With V trimmed by 3 bases and J by 0 bases, 15 bases remained unmatched. Germline-derived CDR1 and CDR2 are GTSNPN and SVGIG (reference sequence). This clone was picked up one time. Sequencing used immunoSEQ multiplex PCR; TCRdb keeps in-frame clones, though not all of them. The table includes roughly 92,000 clones, roughly 95% detected once. The sequence came from a human donor in good health. The chain joins TRBV30 to TRBJ2-2, with 14 bases lining up with TRBD2. The sample comprised T cells isolated from PBMCs. The CDR3 DNA follows: TGTGCCTGGAGCTCCGTGCGGACTAGCGGGAGGACACCCGCGAACACCGGGGAGCTGTTTTTT. Translation: CAWSSVRTSGRTPANTGELFF.